This passage covers 8 T cell receptor beta chains from one sample sequenced in a study of CD8 T cells in Susac syndrome. With random hexamers, reverse transcription was performed on about 0.5 to 1 ug of RNA. MiXCR, applied by TCRdb to the immunoSEQ multiplex PCR reads, yields one record per CDR3 protein. The sample consists of about 190,000 distinct CDR3 sequences, approximately 96% of them appearing once. The material sequenced was CD4+ T cells from PBMCs. Every receptor here comes from a human donor with Susac syndrome.

The chain links TRBV27 to TRBJ1-6, with 8 bases aligning to TRBD1. V lost 11 bases and J lost 5; bases outside the gene matches: 5. CDR1 and CDR2 from the germline V gene are MNHEY and SMNVEV (reference sequence). The CDR3 has 13 residues. As DNA, the CDR3 is TGTGCCTCAGGGACAGGAAATAATTCACCCCTCCACTTT. Residues: CASGTGNNSPLHF.

The chain is built from TRBV7-2 and TRBJ2-5, with a weak D call TRBD1 (6 bases). The CDR3 spans 14 residues. The V and J ends lost 4 bases and 0 bases respectively, with 9 bases between them. Germline CDR1 reads SGHTA; CDR2 reads FQGNSA. The DNA of the CDR3 is TGTGCCAGCAGCTCACAGGGCTACCAAGAGACCCAGTACTTC. Protein: CASSSQGYQETQYF.

The V call is TRBV20-1, the J call TRBJ1-1; D gene uncertain. The CDR3 has 12 amino acids. V was cut by 3 bases and J by 2 bases, with 7 bases left in between. Germline loops: CDR1 DFQATT, CDR2 SNEGSKA (reference sequence). DNA for the CDR3: TGCAGTGCTAGTAAGTTCAACACTGAAGCTTTCTTT. It is translated as CSASKFNTEAFF.

The rearrangement links TRBV12-3 or TRBV12-4 to TRBJ2-1, with D perhaps TRBD1 (5 bases). The CDR3 loop spans 13 amino acids. Trimming cost V 2 bases and J 6 bases, with 8 bases left between them. The CDR3 sequence: CASSLRQSNEQFF. The CDR3 coding sequence is TGTGCCAGCAGTTTAAGACAGAGCAATGAGCAGTTCTTC.

The V and J genes are TRBV7-2 and TRBJ1-5; D not resolved. This CDR3 region has 13 residues. Between the trimmed V and J ends, which lost 5 bases and 9 bases, there was a span of 14 bases. Germline CDR1 and CDR2: SGHTA and FQGNSA. The CDR3 region is CASSLGIGRPQHF. CDR3 bases: TGTGCCAGCAGCCTTGGAATCGGACGGCCCCAGCATTTT.

CDR3 nucleotides: TGTGCCAGCAGTCGGCTAGCGGCATTAGGTTCAGTGGTCAATGAGCAGTTCTTC. It specifies CASSRLAALGSVVNEQFF. The gene calls are TRBV12-3 or TRBV12-4 and TRBJ2-1; 7 nucleotides agree with TRBD2. This CDR3 has 18 residues. After removal of 5 bases from V and 6 bases from J, the junction contained 19 bases not matched to a gene.

The rearrangement links TRBV7-9 to TRBJ2-5, with D perhaps assigned TRBD1 or TRBD2 (6 bases each). Germline assignment: CDR1 SEHNR and CDR2 FQNEAQ (reference sequence). Trimming removed 4 bases at V and 4 bases at J, with 16 bases between. There are 15 residues in the CDR3. In nucleotides, the CDR3 is TGTGCCAGCAGCTCAACTCTCAGGGGAGGAGAGACCCAGTACTTC. Amino acids: CASSSTLRGGETQYF.

This chain connects TRBV5-1 to TRBJ2-7; D uncertain. From germline, CDR1 is SGHRS and CDR2 YFSETQ. V lost 4 bases and J 3 bases, leaving 11 bases between the germline ends. This CDR3 is 13 amino acids long. The DNA for the CDR3 is TGCGCCAGCAGCGAGGACGGCCTCTACGAGCAGTACTTC. Protein sequence: CASSEDGLYEQYF. Full variable domain (outside the CDR3, taken from reference TRBV5-1 and TRBJ2-7): KAGVTQTPRYLIKTRGQQVTLSCSPISGHRSVSWYQQTPGQGLQFLFEYFSETQRNKGNFPGRFSGRQFSNSRSEMNVSTLELGDSALYLCASSEDGLYEQYFGPGTRLTVT.